This TCR beta chain was identified in a study of blood T cell repertoires in COVID-19. Looking at the study overall: Spain, Italy and the United States supplied samples that represented acute and convalescent COVID-19. T cells, B-cell-depleted T cells, or PBMCs provided the cDNA or gDNA that served as material.

Patients in Seattle were enrolled during active infection, then followed longitudinally. In germline, CDR1 is SGHRS, CDR2 YFSETQ. The CDR3 is made up of 15 amino acids. Unmatched junction bases numbered 6, after V lost 4 bases and J lost 0 bases. Some clones are missing from TCRdb's copy, which holds only in-frame ones; the method was immunoSEQ multiplex PCR. The sample has 200,000 to 250,000 clones, more than 80% seen once; the top ten hold approximately 8%. The TCR originated in a woman older than 75 with COVID-19, enrolled during active disease. The sequenced material came from peripheral blood. This chain connects TRBV5-1 to TRBJ1-1, with 7 bases aligning to TRBD1. As DNA, the CDR3 is TGCGCCAGCAGCGGTTACAGGGGACTGAACACTGAAGCTTTCTTT. The encoded protein is CASSGYRGLNTEAFF.